The present entry profiles one TCR beta chain with its context. Its antigen is currently unknown. Trimming removed 6 bases at V and 0 bases at J, with 12 bases between. Germline assignment: CDR1 SGHNT and CDR2 YENEEA. The length of the CDR3 is 15 residues. This sample stems from a study of neoadjuvant nivolumab and ipilimumab in lung cancer. Data came from immunoSEQ multiplex PCR; TCRdb stores just in-frame clones and leaves some out. Altogether roughly 20,000 clones are present, less than 85% being singletons, with the ten largest covering more than 20%. Study conclusions and caveats: Only two of four nivolumab-treated tumors gained richness and clonality by surgery. Compared with tumor-adjacent uninvolved lung, resected tumors showed greater richness and clonality. Only a small number of samples underwent TCR sequencing. Resected-tumor TCR richness correlated positively with pretherapy blood richness.

Sample: peripheral blood, taken before neoadjuvant nivolumab, alone or with ipilimumab. The source is an adult with non-small cell lung cancer. This chain links TRBV11-3 with TRBJ2-1, with D hard to call. The CDR3 protein is CASRPPGNSYNEQFF. CDR3 DNA: TGTGCCAGCAGACCACCTGGTAACTCCTACAATGAGCAGTTCTTC.